This TCR beta chain is drawn from a study of shared clonotypes between healthy human individuals. TCRdb's table, derived via immunoSEQ multiplex PCR, lists solely in-frame clones and lacks some. Among some 550,000 clones listed, less than 98% were seen once. Germline V gene lookup returns CDR1 MNHEY and CDR2 SVGAGI. V gave up 4 bases and J gave up 4 bases, with 13 bases separating them. There are 15 residues in the CDR3. The sequencing sample was made of naive CD4+ T cells sorted from blood. Subset: CD45RA+ positively selected. The chain has TRBV6-5 and TRBJ2-2; tentatively, D is TRBD1 or TRBD2 (5 bases each). This TCR derives from a woman in her 30s in good health. The CDR3 loop is CASSFKKGTTGELFF. CDR3 nucleotides: TGTGCCAGCAGTTTTAAAAAGGGGACCACCGGGGAGCTGTTTTTT.